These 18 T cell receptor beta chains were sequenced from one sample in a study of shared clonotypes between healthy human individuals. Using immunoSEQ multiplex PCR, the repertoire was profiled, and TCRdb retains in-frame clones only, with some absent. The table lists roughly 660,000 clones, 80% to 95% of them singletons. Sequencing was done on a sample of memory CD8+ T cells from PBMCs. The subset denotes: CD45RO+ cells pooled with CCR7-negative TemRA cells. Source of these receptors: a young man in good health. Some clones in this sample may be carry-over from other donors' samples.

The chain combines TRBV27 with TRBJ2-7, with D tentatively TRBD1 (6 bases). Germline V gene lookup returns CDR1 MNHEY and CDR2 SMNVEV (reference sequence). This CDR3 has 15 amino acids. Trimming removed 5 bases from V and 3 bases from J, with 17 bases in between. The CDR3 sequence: CASSPRPQGYYEQYF. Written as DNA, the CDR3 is TGTGCCAGCAGTCCTCGCCCACAGGGCTACTACGAGCAGTACTTC.

CDR3 nucleotide sequence: TGCGCCAGCAGCGTGGACAGGGCAGGCGAGCAGTACTTC. It translates to CASSVDRAGEQYF. This chain links TRBV5-1 with TRBJ2-7; TRBD1 matches 8 bases. The CDR3 loop spans 13 amino acids. The V gene end was trimmed by 4 bases and the J gene end by 6 bases; junction bases not matched to a gene: 6. Germline-derived CDR1 and CDR2 are SGHRS and YFSETQ.

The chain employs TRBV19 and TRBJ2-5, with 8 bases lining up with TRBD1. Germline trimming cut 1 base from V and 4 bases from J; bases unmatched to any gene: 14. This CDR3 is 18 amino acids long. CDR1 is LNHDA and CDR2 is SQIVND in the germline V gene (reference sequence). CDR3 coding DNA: TGTGCCAGTAGTATAGCCTGGACCCAGGGGGCAGGTTTAGAGACCCAGTACTTC. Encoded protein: CASSIAWTQGAGLETQYF.

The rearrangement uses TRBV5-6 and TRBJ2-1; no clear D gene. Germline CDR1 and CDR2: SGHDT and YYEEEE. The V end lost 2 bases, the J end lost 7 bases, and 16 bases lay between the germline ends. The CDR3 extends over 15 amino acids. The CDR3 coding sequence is TGTGCCAGCAGCTTCTGGGTTTTAGGTCAGAATGAGCAGTTCTTC. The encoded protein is CASSFWVLGQNEQFF.

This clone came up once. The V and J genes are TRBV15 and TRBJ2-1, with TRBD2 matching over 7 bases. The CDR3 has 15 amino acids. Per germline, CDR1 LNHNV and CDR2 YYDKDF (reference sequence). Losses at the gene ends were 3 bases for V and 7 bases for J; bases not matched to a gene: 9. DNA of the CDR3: TGTGCCACCAGCAGGCCGGGACTATCCCCTAATGAGCAGTTCTTC. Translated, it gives CATSRPGLSPNEQFF.

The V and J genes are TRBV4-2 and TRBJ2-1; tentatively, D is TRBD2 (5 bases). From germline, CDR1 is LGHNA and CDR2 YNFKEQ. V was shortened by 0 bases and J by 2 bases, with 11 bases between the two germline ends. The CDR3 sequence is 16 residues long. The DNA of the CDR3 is TGTGCCAGCAGCCAAGAGGCCGGGGTGGCCTACAATGAGCAGTTCTTC. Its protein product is CASSQEAGVAYNEQFF.

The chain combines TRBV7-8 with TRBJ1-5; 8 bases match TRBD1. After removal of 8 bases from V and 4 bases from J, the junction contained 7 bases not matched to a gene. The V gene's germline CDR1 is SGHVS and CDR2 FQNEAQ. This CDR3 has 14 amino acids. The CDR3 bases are TGTGCCAGCGGCGCCGGGACAGGTAATCAGCCCCAGCATTTT. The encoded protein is CASGAGTGNQPQHF. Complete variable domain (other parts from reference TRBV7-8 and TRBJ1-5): GAGVSQSPRYKVAKRGQDVALRCDPISGHVSLFWYQQALGQGPEFLTYFQNEAQLDKSGLPSDRFFAERPEGSVSTLKIQRTQQEDSAVYLCASGAGTGNQPQHFGDGTRLSIL.

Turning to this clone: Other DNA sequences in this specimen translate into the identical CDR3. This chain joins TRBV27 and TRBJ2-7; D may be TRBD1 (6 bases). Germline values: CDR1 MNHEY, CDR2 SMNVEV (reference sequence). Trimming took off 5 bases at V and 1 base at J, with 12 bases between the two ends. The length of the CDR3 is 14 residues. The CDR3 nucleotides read TGTGCCAGCAGTCTCAGGGGTGGTTCCTACGAGCAGTACTTC. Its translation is CASSLRGGSYEQYF.

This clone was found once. This chain's CDR3 is CASSLLQGSDQPQHF. The DNA for the CDR3 is TGTGCCAGCAGTTTATTACAGGGTAGTGATCAGCCCCAGCATTTT. This chain joins TRBV27 and TRBJ1-5, with D perhaps TRBD1 (6 bases). CDR1 is MNHEY and CDR2 is SMNVEV in the germline V gene (reference sequence). V lost 1 base and J 5 bases, leaving 12 bases between the germline ends. The CDR3 runs to 15 residues.

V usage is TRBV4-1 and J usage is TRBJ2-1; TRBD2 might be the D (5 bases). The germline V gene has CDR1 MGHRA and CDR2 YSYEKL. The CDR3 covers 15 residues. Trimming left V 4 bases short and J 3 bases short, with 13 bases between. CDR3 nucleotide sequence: TGCGCCAGCAGCCCCCCCGGGATAATCTACAATGAGCAGTTCTTC. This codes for CASSPPGIIYNEQFF.

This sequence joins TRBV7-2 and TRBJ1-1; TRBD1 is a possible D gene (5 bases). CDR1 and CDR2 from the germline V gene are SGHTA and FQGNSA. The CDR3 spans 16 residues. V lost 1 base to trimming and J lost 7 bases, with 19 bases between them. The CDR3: CASSLGGWGVKYEAFF. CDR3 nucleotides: TGTGCCAGCAGCTTAGGTGGTTGGGGGGTCAAGTATGAAGCTTTCTTT.

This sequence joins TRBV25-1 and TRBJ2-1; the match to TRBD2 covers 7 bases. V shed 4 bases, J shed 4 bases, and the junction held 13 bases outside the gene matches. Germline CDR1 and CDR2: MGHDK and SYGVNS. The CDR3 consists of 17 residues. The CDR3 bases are TGTGCCAGCAGTGGACAGCGAGGGGAGGGTCCGTACAATGAGCAGTTCTTC. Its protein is CASSGQRGEGPYNEQFF.

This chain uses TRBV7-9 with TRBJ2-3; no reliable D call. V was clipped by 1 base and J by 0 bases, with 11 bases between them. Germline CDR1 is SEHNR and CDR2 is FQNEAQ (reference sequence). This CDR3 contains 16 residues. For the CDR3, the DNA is TGTGCCAGCAGCTTAGAGTGGGGTTCTAGCACAGATACGCAGTATTTT. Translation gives CASSLEWGSSTDTQYF.

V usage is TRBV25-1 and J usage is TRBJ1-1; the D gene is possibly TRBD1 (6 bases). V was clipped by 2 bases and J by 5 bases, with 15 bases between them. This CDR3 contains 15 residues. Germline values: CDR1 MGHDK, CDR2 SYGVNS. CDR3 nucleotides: TGTGCCAGCAGTGAAGGGTGGGGGCGGAGAACTGAAGCTTTCTTT. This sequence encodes CASSEGWGRRTEAFF.

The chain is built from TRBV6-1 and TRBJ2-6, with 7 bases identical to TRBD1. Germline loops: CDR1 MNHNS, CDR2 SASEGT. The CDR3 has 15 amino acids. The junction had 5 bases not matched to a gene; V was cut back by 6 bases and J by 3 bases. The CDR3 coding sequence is TGTGCCAGCAGACAGACAGGGTTTGGGGCCAACGTCCTGACTTTC. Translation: CASRQTGFGANVLTF.

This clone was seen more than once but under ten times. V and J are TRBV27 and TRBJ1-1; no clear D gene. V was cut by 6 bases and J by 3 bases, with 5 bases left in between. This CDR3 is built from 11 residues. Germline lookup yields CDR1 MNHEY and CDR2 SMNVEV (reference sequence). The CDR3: CASRADTEAFF. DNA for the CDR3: TGTGCCAGCAGGGCGGACACTGAAGCTTTCTTT.

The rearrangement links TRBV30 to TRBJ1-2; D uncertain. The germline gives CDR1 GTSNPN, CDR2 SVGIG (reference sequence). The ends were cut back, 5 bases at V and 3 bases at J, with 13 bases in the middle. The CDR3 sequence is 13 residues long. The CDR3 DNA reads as TGTGCCTGGGCGGGCGTGAAGGACTATGGCTACACCTTC. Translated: CAWAGVKDYGYTF.

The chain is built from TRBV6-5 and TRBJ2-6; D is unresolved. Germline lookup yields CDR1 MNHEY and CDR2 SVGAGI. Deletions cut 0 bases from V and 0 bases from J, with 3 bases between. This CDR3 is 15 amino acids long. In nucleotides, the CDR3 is TGTGCCAGCAGTTACTCTGGCTCTGGGGCCAACGTCCTGACTTTC. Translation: CASSYSGSGANVLTF.